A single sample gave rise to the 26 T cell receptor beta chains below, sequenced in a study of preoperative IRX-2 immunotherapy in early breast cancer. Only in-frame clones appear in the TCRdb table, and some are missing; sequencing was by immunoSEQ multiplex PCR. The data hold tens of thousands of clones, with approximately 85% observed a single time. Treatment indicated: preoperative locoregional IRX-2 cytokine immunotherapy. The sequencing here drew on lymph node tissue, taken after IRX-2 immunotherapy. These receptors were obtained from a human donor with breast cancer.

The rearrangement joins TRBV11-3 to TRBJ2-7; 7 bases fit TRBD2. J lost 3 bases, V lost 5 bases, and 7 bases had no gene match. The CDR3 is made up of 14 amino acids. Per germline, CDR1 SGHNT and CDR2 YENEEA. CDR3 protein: CASSPSRTSYEQYF. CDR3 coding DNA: TGTGCCAGCAGCCCCTCCCGGACTAGCTACGAGCAGTACTTC.

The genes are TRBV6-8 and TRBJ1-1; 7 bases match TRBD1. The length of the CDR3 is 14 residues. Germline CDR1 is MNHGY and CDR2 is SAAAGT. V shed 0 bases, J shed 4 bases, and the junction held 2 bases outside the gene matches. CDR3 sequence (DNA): TGTGCCAGCAGTTACTCGCAGGGGGGCACTGAAGCTTTCTTT. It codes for CASSYSQGGTEAFF.

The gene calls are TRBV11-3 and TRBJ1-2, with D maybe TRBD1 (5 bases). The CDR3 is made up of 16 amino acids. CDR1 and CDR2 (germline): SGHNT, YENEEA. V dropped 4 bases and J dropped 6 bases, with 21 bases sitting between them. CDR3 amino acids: CASSSSSTSRGDGYTF. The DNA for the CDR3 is TGTGCCAGCAGCTCTTCCTCTACAAGCCGGGGGGATGGCTACACCTTC. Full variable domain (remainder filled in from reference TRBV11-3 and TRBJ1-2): EAGVVQSPRYKIIEKKQPVAFWCNPISGHNTLYWYLQNLGQGPELLIRYENEEAVDDSQLPKDRFSAERLKGVDSTLKIQPAELGDSAVYLCASSSSSTSRGDGYTFGSGTRLTVV.

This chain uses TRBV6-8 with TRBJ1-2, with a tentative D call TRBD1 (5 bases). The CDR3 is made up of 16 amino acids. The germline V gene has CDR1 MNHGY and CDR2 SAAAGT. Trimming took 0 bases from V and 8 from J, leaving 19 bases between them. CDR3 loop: CASSYSKLTGVGGYTF. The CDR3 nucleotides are TGTGCCAGCAGTTACTCGAAACTCACGGGGGTCGGGGGCTACACCTTC.

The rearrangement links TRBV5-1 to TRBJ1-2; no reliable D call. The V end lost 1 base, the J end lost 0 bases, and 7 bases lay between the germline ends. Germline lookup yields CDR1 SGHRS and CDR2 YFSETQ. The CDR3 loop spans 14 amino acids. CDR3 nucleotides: TGCGCCAGCAGCTTGAACCCAGCTAACTATGGCTACACCTTC. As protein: CASSLNPANYGYTF.

DNA for the CDR3: TGTGCCAGCTCAAGCGGGACAGGGACCACCGGGGAGCTGTTTTTT. The encoded protein is CASSSGTGTTGELFF. The chain employs TRBV18 and TRBJ2-2; 9 bases match TRBD1. The CDR3 has 15 residues. Losses at the gene ends were 5 bases for V and 4 bases for J; bases not matched to a gene: 5. Germline CDR1 reads KGHSH; CDR2 reads LQKENI.

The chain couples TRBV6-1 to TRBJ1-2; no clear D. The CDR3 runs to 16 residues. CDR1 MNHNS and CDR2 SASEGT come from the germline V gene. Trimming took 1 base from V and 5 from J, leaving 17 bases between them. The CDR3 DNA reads TGTGCCAGCAGTGAAGAAGTCGTCCTACAGTCGTATGGCTACACCTTC. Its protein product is CASSEEVVLQSYGYTF.

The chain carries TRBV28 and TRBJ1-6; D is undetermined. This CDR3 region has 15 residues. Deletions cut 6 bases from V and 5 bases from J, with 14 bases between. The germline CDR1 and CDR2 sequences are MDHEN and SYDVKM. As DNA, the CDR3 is TGTGCCAGCAGGCTAACTCGGACGAATAATTCACCCCTCCACTTT. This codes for CASRLTRTNNSPLHF. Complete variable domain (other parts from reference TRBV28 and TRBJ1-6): DVKVTQSSRYLVKRTGEKVFLECVQDMDHENMFWYRQDPGLGLRLIYFSYDVKMKEKGDIPEGYSVSREKKERFSLILESASTNQTSMYLCASRLTRTNNSPLHFGNGTRLTVT.

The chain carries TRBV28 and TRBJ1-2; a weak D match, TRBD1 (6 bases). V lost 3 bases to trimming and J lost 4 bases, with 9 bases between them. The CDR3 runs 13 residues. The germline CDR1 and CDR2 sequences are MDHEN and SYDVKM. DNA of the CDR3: TGTGCCAGCAGTTTTCAGGGGACCTATGGCTACACCTTC. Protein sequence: CASSFQGTYGYTF.

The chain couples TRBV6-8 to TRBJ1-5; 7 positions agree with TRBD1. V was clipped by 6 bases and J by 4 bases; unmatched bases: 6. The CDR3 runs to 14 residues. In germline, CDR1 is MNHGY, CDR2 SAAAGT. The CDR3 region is CASSLGTENQPQHF. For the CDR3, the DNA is TGTGCCAGCAGCCTAGGGACAGAAAATCAGCCCCAGCATTTT.

Here the CDR3 reads CASSQEPGNRYEQFF. DNA for the CDR3: TGCGCCAGCAGCCAAGAGCCTGGGAATCGGTATGAGCAGTTCTTC. The rearrangement links TRBV1 to TRBJ2-1. TRBV1 is marked as a pseudogene. CDR3 length: 15 amino acids.

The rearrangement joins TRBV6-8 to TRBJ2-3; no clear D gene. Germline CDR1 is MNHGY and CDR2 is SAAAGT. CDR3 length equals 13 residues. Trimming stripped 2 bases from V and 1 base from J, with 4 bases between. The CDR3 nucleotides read TGTGCCAGCAGTTACCCAGGCACAGATACGCAGTATTTT. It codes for CASSYPGTDTQYF.

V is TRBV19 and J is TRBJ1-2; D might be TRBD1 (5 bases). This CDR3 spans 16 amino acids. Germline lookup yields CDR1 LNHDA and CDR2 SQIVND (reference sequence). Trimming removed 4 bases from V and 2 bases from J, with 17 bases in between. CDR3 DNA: TGTGCCAGTAGTACCGTGGGGGTTCTAGAGAACTATGGCTACACCTTC. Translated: CASSTVGVLENYGYTF. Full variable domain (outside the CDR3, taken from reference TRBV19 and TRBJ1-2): DGGITQSPKYLFRKEGQNVTLSCEQNLNHDAMYWYRQDPGQGLRLIYYSQIVNDFQKGDIAEGYSVSREKKESFPLTVTSAQKNPTAFYLCASSTVGVLENYGYTFGSGTRLTVV.

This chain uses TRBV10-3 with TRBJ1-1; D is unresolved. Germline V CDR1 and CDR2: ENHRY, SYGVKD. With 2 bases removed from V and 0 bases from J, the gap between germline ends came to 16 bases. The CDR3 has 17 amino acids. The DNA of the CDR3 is TGTGCCATCAGTGAGCCGAATATCTTTGGGATGAACACTGAAGCTTTCTTT. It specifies CAISEPNIFGMNTEAFF.

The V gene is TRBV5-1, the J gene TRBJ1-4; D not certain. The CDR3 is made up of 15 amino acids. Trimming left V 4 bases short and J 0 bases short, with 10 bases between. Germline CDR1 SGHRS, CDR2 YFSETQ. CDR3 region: CASSPPGTTNEKLFF. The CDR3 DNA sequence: TGCGCCAGCAGCCCCCCGGGCACAACTAATGAAAAACTGTTTTTT.

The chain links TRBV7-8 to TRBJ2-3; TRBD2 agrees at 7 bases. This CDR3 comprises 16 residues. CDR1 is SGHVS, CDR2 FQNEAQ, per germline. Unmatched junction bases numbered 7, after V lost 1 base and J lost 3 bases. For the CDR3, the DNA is TGTGCCAGCAGCTTAGTCCCCCCCGGGGGGACAGATACGCAGTATTTT. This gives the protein CASSLVPPGGTDTQYF.

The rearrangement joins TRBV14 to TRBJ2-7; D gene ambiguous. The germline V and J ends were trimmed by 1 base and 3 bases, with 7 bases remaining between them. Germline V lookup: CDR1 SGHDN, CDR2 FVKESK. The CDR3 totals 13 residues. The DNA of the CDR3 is TGTGCCAGCAGCCAAGCCCATATCTACGAGCAGTACTTC. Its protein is CASSQAHIYEQYF.

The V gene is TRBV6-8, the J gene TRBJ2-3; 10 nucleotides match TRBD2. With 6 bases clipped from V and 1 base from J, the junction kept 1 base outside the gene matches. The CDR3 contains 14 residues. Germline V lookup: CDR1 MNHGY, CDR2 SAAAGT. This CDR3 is CASSLAGGTDTQYF. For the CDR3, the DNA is TGTGCCAGCAGCCTAGCGGGGGGCACAGATACGCAGTATTTT.

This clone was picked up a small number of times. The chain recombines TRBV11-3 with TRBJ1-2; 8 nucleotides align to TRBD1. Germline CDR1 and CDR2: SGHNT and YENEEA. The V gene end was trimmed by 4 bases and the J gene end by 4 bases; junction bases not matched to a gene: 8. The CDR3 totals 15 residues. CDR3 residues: CASSSRQGMFYGYTF. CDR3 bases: TGTGCCAGCAGCTCACGACAGGGGATGTTCTATGGCTACACCTTC.

CDR3 sequence: CASSPDWDSVEAFF. CDR3 nucleotide sequence: TGTGCCAGCAGCCCCGACTGGGACAGCGTTGAAGCTTTCTTT. The chain carries TRBV11-3 and TRBJ1-1; TRBD1 matches 7 bases. V was pared by 5 bases and J by 7 bases, with 10 bases of the junction left unmatched. Germline CDR1 and CDR2: SGHNT and YENEEA. The CDR3 loop spans 14 amino acids.

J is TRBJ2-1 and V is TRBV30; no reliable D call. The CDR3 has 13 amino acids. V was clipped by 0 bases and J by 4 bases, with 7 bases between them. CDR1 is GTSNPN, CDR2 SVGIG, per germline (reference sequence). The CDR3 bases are TGTGCCTGGAGTGTAAACAGATACAATGAGCAGTTCTTC. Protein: CAWSVNRYNEQFF.

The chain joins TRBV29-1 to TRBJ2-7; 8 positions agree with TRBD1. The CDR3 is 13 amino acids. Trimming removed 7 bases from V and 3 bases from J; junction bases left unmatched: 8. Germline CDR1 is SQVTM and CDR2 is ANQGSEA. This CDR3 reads CSALGQGGYEQYF. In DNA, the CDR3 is TGCAGCGCCTTAGGACAGGGAGGCTACGAGCAGTACTTC.

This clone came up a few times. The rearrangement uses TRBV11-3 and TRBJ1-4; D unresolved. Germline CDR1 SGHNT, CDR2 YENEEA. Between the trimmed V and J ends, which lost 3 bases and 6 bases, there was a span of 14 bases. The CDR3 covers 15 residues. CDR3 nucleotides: TGTGCCAGCAGCTTGGCCGGCGCGAACGATGAAAAACTGTTTTTT. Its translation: CASSLAGANDEKLFF.

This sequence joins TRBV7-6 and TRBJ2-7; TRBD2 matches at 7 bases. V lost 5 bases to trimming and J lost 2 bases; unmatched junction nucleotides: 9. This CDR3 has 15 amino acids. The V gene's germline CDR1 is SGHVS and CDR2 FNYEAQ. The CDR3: CASSQVGGGAYEQYF. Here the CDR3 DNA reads TGTGCCAGCAGCCAAGTCGGGGGAGGGGCCTACGAGCAGTACTTC.

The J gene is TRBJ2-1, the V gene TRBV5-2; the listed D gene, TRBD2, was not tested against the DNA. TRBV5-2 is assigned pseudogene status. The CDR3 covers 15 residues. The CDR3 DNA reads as TGTGCCAGCAGCTTGTCATTAGCGGGGGTATATGAGCAGTTCTTC. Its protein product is CASSLSLAGVYEQFF.

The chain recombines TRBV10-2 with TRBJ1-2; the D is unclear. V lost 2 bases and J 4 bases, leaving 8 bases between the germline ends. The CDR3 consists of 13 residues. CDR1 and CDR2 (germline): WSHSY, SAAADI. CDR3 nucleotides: TGCGCCAGCAGTGAGAGGCCGGCCTATGGCTACACCTTC. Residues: CASSERPAYGYTF.